This TCR beta chain was observed in a study of T cells in Graves' hyperthyroidism and ophthalmopathy. The V gene lost 0 bases and the J gene lost 0 bases, with 9 bases spanning the gap. Per germline, CDR1 LGHNA and CDR2 YSLEER. The CDR3 length is 16 residues. Template material for amplifying TCR beta CDR3 regions consisted of RNA transcripts. HTBI primers were employed in a first-round RT-PCR of the TCR CDR3. TCRdb called the multiplex PCR reads again in MiXCR, with one record for every CDR3 protein. This sample has roughly 500,000 distinct CDR3 sequences, with 40% to 50% found just once. The chain uses TRBV4-3 and TRBJ1-3, with D unclear. The clonotype comes from an adult woman with Graves' disease, either hyperthyroidism or ophthalmopathy (not recorded which). The sample comprised peripheral blood or thyroid tissue (not recorded which). The CDR3 spells CASSQEAFSSGNTIYF. DNA for the CDR3: TGCGCCAGCAGCCAAGAAGCATTCAGCTCTGGAAACACCATATATTTT.